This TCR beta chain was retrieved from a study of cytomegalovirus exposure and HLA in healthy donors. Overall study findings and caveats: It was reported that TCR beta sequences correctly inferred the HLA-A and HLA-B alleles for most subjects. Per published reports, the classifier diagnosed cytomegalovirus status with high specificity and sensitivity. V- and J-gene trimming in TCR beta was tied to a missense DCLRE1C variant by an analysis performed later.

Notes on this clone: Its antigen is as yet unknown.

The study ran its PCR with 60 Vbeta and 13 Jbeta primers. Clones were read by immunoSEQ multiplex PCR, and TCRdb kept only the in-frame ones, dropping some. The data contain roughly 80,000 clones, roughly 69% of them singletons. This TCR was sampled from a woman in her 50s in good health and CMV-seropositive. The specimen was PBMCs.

The CDR3 DNA reads TGTGCCAGCAGCGGAGACAGGGCCGCAGATACGCAGTATTTT. It codes for CASSGDRAADTQYF. This chain uses TRBV7-3 with TRBJ2-3, with 7 nucleotides matching TRBD1. The CDR3 consists of 14 residues. The V gene end was trimmed by 5 bases and the J gene end by 4 bases; junction bases not matched to a gene: 6. In germline, CDR1 is SGHTA, CDR2 FQGTGA.